This TCR beta chain was documented in a study of blood T cells in healthy people across ages. General study points: Researchers said unsorted PBMCs prevented a conclusive naive versus antigen-experienced comparison. Aged donors had fewer naive CD4+ cells and lower diversity than long-lived donors.

In this sample, this clonotype turned up a few times. What it binds is not known. A J-beta primer mix and a sample-barcoded 5' primer were used in a second PCR of about 7 to 12 cycles. The template-switch adaptor was a 5' adaptor with 12 random nucleotides. It tagged each cDNA molecule. Each CDR3 protein gets one entry after TCRdb re-called the 5' RACE reads with MiXCR. This table holds about 1.5 million distinct CDR3 sequences, less than 45% found once. Sequences were obtained from blood. The receptor was derived from a young woman in good health.

The CDR3 nucleotides read TGCGCCAGCAGCCCGGTGCCCCTAGCGGGAGGGCCGTTCAATGAGCAGTTCTTC. Its protein product is CASSPVPLAGGPFNEQFF. The chain couples TRBV4-3 to TRBJ2-1; 12 bases are shared with TRBD2. CDR3 size: 18 residues. Germline CDR1 LGHNA, CDR2 YSLEER. V shed 4 bases, J shed 6 bases, and the junction held 13 bases outside the gene matches.